Listed below are T cell receptor beta chains from one sample, sequenced in a study of shared clonotypes between healthy human individuals. Sequencing was performed with immunoSEQ multiplex PCR; in TCRdb, only in-frame clones are kept and a portion is missing. The sample lists 2 million to 2.5 million clones, approximately 95% occurring once. Material for sequencing was naive CD8+ T cells sorted from blood. These TCRs come from a man aged 18-30 years in good health. Both conserved end residues are part of each CDR3. Fields, in order: J gene, clone size, V gene, D gene, CDR3 DNA, CDR3 protein. The D gene is left open where the match is weak. The size entry is marked missing in some rows and otherwise reads once, few, many or a size class.

j_call: TRBJ2-6
clone_size: once
v_call: TRBV9
d_call: NA
cdr3_nt: TGTGCCAGCAGCGTAATGCCCTGGACGGAAAGCTCTGGGGCCAACGTCCTGACTTTC
cdr3_aa: CASSVMPWTESSGANVLTF

j_call: TRBJ2-3
clone_size: NA
v_call: TRBV28
d_call: NA
cdr3_nt: TGTGCCAGCAGCACTGCGGATGGGATGCCAGATACGCAGTATTTT
cdr3_aa: CASSTADGMPDTQYF

j_call: TRBJ2-7
clone_size: NA
v_call: TRBV29-1
d_call: NA
cdr3_nt: TGCAGCGTTCTCGGTCCTTCTTCGGGCTACGAGCAGTACTTC
cdr3_aa: CSVLGPSSGYEQYF

j_call: TRBJ1-1
clone_size: NA
v_call: TRBV4-1
d_call: NA
cdr3_nt: TGCGCCAGCAGCCAAACTCCTTACATGAACACTGAAGCTTTCTTT
cdr3_aa: CASSQTPYMNTEAFF

j_call: TRBJ2-7
clone_size: once
v_call: TRBV27
d_call: TRBD2
cdr3_nt: TGTGCCAGCAGTTTATCGCCTAGCGGGGTTTACGAGCAGTACTTC
cdr3_aa: CASSLSPSGVYEQYF

j_call: TRBJ1-6
clone_size: NA
v_call: TRBV4-1
d_call: NA
cdr3_nt: TGCGCCAGCAGCCAAGGGACAGTCGAGGATTCACCCCTCCACTTT
cdr3_aa: CASSQGTVEDSPLHF

j_call: TRBJ2-1
clone_size: NA
v_call: TRBV4-3
d_call: TRBD1
cdr3_nt: TGCGCCAGCAGCCAAGGTGGGACAGGGGTTTACAATGAGCAGTTCTTC
cdr3_aa: CASSQGGTGVYNEQFF

j_call: TRBJ2-1
clone_size: NA
v_call: TRBV5-4
d_call: NA
cdr3_nt: TGTGCCAGCAGCCAGGGGAATGAGCAGTTCTTC
cdr3_aa: CASSQGNEQFF

j_call: TRBJ1-6
clone_size: once
v_call: TRBV14
d_call: NA
cdr3_nt: TGTGCCAGCAGCCAAGCACCGAGCTCCTATAATTCACCCCTCCACTTT
cdr3_aa: CASSQAPSSYNSPLHF

j_call: TRBJ2-1
clone_size: NA
v_call: TRBV5-1
d_call: NA
cdr3_nt: TGCGCCAGCAGCTATGGGCGTGGGGGACGCAATGAGCAGTTCTTC
cdr3_aa: CASSYGRGGRNEQFF

j_call: TRBJ2-4
clone_size: NA
v_call: TRBV6-5
d_call: NA
cdr3_nt: TGTGCCAGCAGTTACTTGGGTGGCGGAAACATTCAGTACTTC
cdr3_aa: CASSYLGGGNIQYF

j_call: TRBJ2-5
clone_size: NA
v_call: TRBV6-6
d_call: TRBD2
cdr3_nt: TGTGCCAGCAGTAACACCGGGACTAGCGGGCAAGAGACCCAGTACTTC
cdr3_aa: CASSNTGTSGQETQYF

j_call: TRBJ2-7
clone_size: NA
v_call: TRBV19
d_call: NA
cdr3_nt: TGTGCCAGTAGTCCGTCCGGGACACAAGAGCAGTACTTC
cdr3_aa: CASSPSGTQEQYF

j_call: TRBJ2-1
clone_size: NA
v_call: TRBV27
d_call: TRBD1
cdr3_nt: TGTGCCAGCAGCTTGACAGGGTCCTACAATGAGCAGTTCTTC
cdr3_aa: CASSLTGSYNEQFF

j_call: TRBJ1-2
clone_size: NA
v_call: TRBV29-1
d_call: TRBD1
cdr3_nt: TGCAGCGTCGCAGGGGGGAGCGGCTACACCTTC
cdr3_aa: CSVAGGSGYTF

j_call: TRBJ2-1
clone_size: NA
v_call: TRBV28
d_call: TRBD1
cdr3_nt: TGTGCCAGCAGTTCCAGGACAGGGGTATACAATGAGCAGTTCTTC
cdr3_aa: CASSSRTGVYNEQFF

j_call: TRBJ2-3
clone_size: NA
v_call: TRBV2
d_call: NA
cdr3_nt: TGTGCCAGCAGTGAGGAGGGATTGACCACAGATACGCAGTATTTT
cdr3_aa: CASSEEGLTTDTQYF

j_call: TRBJ2-7
clone_size: NA
v_call: TRBV5-6
d_call: TRBD2
cdr3_nt: TGTGCCAGCAGCATGGGACTAGCGGAGGCCTACGAGCAGTACTTC
cdr3_aa: CASSMGLAEAYEQYF

j_call: TRBJ2-1
clone_size: NA
v_call: TRBV27
d_call: NA
cdr3_nt: TGTGCCAGCAGTTCCACGGGGGGCCCCTCCTACAATGAGCAGTTCTTC
cdr3_aa: CASSSTGGPSYNEQFF

j_call: TRBJ2-7
clone_size: NA
v_call: TRBV28
d_call: NA
cdr3_nt: TGTGCCAGCAGTTCCTCAGGGGCCGAGCAGTACTTC
cdr3_aa: CASSSSGAEQYF

j_call: TRBJ2-7
clone_size: NA
v_call: TRBV28
d_call: NA
cdr3_nt: TGTGCCAGCAGTTTAGACTACTACGAGCAGTACTTC
cdr3_aa: CASSLDYYEQYF

j_call: TRBJ2-2
clone_size: once
v_call: TRBV4-3
d_call: NA
cdr3_nt: TGCGCCAGCAGCTGGGCCGGAGCCGGAGACGGGGAGCTGTTTTTT
cdr3_aa: CASSWAGAGDGELFF

j_call: TRBJ2-1
clone_size: NA
v_call: TRBV2
d_call: NA
cdr3_nt: TGTGCCAGCAGGGTCCCTGGGGCTGGCAATGAGCAGTTCTTC
cdr3_aa: CASRVPGAGNEQFF

j_call: TRBJ1-4
clone_size: NA
v_call: TRBV6-6
d_call: NA
cdr3_nt: TGTGCCAGCAGTTCCCAACCGACCGTAAAACTGTTTTTT
cdr3_aa: CASSSQPTVKLFF

j_call: TRBJ1-1
clone_size: NA
v_call: TRBV13
d_call: NA
cdr3_nt: TGTGCCAGCAGCATGTTGGGGGGCCGGGACACTGAAGCTTTCTTT
cdr3_aa: CASSMLGGRDTEAFF

j_call: TRBJ1-6
clone_size: NA
v_call: TRBV27
d_call: NA
cdr3_nt: TGTGCCAGCACACCTGGGGGGCCCGGTCTCTACTATAATTCACCCCTCCACTTT
cdr3_aa: CASTPGGPGLYYNSPLHF

j_call: TRBJ1-1
clone_size: NA
v_call: TRBV30
d_call: NA
cdr3_nt: TGTGCCTGGAGTCCCCGGAACACTGAAGCTTTCTTT
cdr3_aa: CAWSPRNTEAFF

j_call: TRBJ2-2
clone_size: NA
v_call: TRBV6-5
d_call: NA
cdr3_nt: TGTGCCAGCAGTCCGGCCTTAGTGGGTAACGGGGAGCTGTTTTTT
cdr3_aa: CASSPALVGNGELFF

j_call: TRBJ1-4
clone_size: NA
v_call: TRBV6-1
d_call: NA
cdr3_nt: TGTGCCAGCAGTGACCGGGACATCCTAGATGAAAAACTGTTTTTT
cdr3_aa: CASSDRDILDEKLFF

j_call: TRBJ2-7
clone_size: NA
v_call: TRBV7-6
d_call: TRBD2
cdr3_nt: TGTGCCAGCAGCCGACTAGCGGGAGATAGGGAGCAGTACTTC
cdr3_aa: CASSRLAGDREQYF

j_call: TRBJ2-7
clone_size: NA
v_call: TRBV2
d_call: NA
cdr3_nt: TGTGCCAGCACCTCGATGGGAGGCTACGAGCAGTACTTC
cdr3_aa: CASTSMGGYEQYF

j_call: TRBJ2-7
clone_size: NA
v_call: TRBV27
d_call: NA
cdr3_nt: TGTGCCAGCAGTTTATCGGCAGGGTTAAACGAGCAGTACTTC
cdr3_aa: CASSLSAGLNEQYF

j_call: TRBJ1-5
clone_size: NA
v_call: TRBV27
d_call: TRBD1
cdr3_nt: TGTGCCAGCAGTCAAACAGGGGGAAATCAGCCCCAGCATTTT
cdr3_aa: CASSQTGGNQPQHF

j_call: TRBJ2-7
clone_size: NA
v_call: TRBV11-2
d_call: TRBD2
cdr3_nt: TGTGCCAGCACCTTACCGGGACTAGCGGGGGCCGAGCAGTACTTC
cdr3_aa: CASTLPGLAGAEQYF

j_call: TRBJ1-2
clone_size: NA
v_call: TRBV5-1
d_call: TRBD1
cdr3_nt: TGCGCCAGCAGCTTGGCCTCTGCGAGGGGGCAAGGCTATGGCTACACCTTC
cdr3_aa: CASSLASARGQGYGYTF

j_call: TRBJ2-7
clone_size: once
v_call: TRBV5-5
d_call: NA
cdr3_nt: TGTGCCAGCATTTTATCCCCCTACGAGCAGTACTTC
cdr3_aa: CASILSPYEQYF

j_call: TRBJ2-7
clone_size: NA
v_call: TRBV27
d_call: NA
cdr3_nt: TGTGCCAGCAGTTTAACGGCAGGGATGTACGAGCAGTACTTC
cdr3_aa: CASSLTAGMYEQYF

j_call: TRBJ2-7
clone_size: NA
v_call: TRBV2
d_call: NA
cdr3_nt: TGTGCCAGCAGAGCCGAACCGATCGAGCAGTACTTC
cdr3_aa: CASRAEPIEQYF

j_call: TRBJ2-7
clone_size: NA
v_call: TRBV19
d_call: NA
cdr3_nt: TGTGCCACCCAGGGGTCCGATACCTACGAGCAGTACTTC
cdr3_aa: CATQGSDTYEQYF

j_call: TRBJ2-7
clone_size: NA
v_call: TRBV18
d_call: NA
cdr3_nt: TGTGCCAGCTCACCACCCGTCAACTCCTACGAGCAGTACTTC
cdr3_aa: CASSPPVNSYEQYF

j_call: TRBJ2-2
clone_size: NA
v_call: TRBV27
d_call: NA
cdr3_nt: TGTGCCAGCAGTTGGAACAGGGTCGCCGGGGAGCTGTTTTTT
cdr3_aa: CASSWNRVAGELFF

j_call: TRBJ2-2
clone_size: NA
v_call: TRBV11-3
d_call: NA
cdr3_nt: TGTGCCAGCAGCTTGGATGGTTTGGGGTTCGACGGCACCGGGGAGCTGTTTTTT
cdr3_aa: CASSLDGLGFDGTGELFF

j_call: TRBJ1-2
clone_size: NA
v_call: TRBV5-4
d_call: NA
cdr3_nt: TGTGCCAGCAGCACCTCGGGGGGGGGCTATGGCTACACCTTC
cdr3_aa: CASSTSGGGYGYTF

j_call: TRBJ2-2
clone_size: NA
v_call: TRBV10-2
d_call: NA
cdr3_nt: TGCGCCAGCGTCCCCCGGCAGAACACCGGGGAGCTGTTTTTT
cdr3_aa: CASVPRQNTGELFF

j_call: TRBJ2-4
clone_size: NA
v_call: TRBV12-2
d_call: NA
cdr3_nt: TGTGCAAGTCGCTTAGGACAGCCTAAAAACATTCAGTACTTC
cdr3_aa: CASRLGQPKNIQYF

j_call: TRBJ1-1
clone_size: NA
v_call: TRBV10-2
d_call: TRBD1
cdr3_nt: TGCGCCAGCAGAGACGGGACAGGCCTTGAAGCTTTCTTT
cdr3_aa: CASRDGTGLEAFF

j_call: TRBJ2-3
clone_size: NA
v_call: TRBV5-1
d_call: NA
cdr3_nt: TGCGCCAGCAGGTACGAGGGGCGGTTAGATACGCAGTATTTT
cdr3_aa: CASRYEGRLDTQYF